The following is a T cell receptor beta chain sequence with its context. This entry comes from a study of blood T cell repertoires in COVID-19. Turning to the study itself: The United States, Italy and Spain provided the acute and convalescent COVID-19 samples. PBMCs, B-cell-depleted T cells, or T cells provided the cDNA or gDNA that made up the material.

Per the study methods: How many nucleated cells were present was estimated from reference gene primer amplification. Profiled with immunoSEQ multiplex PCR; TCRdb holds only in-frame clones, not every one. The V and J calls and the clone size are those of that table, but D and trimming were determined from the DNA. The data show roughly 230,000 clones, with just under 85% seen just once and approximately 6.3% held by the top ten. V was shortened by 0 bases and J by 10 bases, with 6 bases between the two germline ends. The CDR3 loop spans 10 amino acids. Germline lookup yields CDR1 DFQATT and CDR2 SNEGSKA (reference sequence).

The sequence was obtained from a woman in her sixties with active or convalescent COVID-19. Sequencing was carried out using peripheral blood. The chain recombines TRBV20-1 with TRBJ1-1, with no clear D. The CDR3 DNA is TGCAGTGCTAGAGATGAGGGAGCTTTCTTT. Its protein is CSARDEGAFF.